The source of this TCR beta chain is a study of cytomegalovirus exposure and HLA in healthy donors. The CDR3 loop spans 13 amino acids. V shed 9 bases and J shed 1 base, with 9 bases lying between them. Germline assignment: CDR1 MNHNS and CDR2 SASEGT. The PCR used 60 Vbeta and 13 Jbeta primers. Measured with immunoSEQ multiplex PCR; TCRdb has only the in-frame clones, and not every one. The table includes around 29,000 clones, 62% detected once. This clone has just a few counts. Sequenced material: PBMCs. This chain links TRBV6-1 with TRBJ1-4, with D maybe TRBD1 (6 bases). This TCR came from a male donor in good health and CMV-seropositive. The CDR3 region is CARRQVTNEKLFF. In DNA, the CDR3 is TGTGCCAGGCGACAGGTAACTAATGAAAAACTGTTTTTT.